This T cell receptor (beta chain) was recovered during a study of T cell changes during pregnancy in multiple sclerosis. In germline, CDR1 is SNHLY, CDR2 FYNNEI. Deletions cut 4 bases from V and 3 bases from J, with 10 bases between. The CDR3 totals 13 residues. Profiling relied on immunoSEQ multiplex PCR, and the TCRdb table lists in-frame clones only, not all of them. The sample has about 50,000 clones; 92% are singletons. Sequencing used CD4+ T cells from peripheral blood mononuclear cells, obtained after pregnancy. This TCR was sampled from a female donor with multiple sclerosis, enrolled in a pregnancy study. This chain joins TRBV2 and TRBJ2-7; D not certain. CDR3: CASSVVSYYEQYF. Written as DNA, the CDR3 is TGTGCCAGCAGTGTTGTGAGCTACTACGAGCAGTACTTC. Full variable domain (rest looked up from reference TRBV2 and TRBJ2-7): EPEVTQTPSHQVTQMGQEVILRCVPISNHLYFYWYRQILGQKVEFLVSFYNNEISEKSEIFDDQFSVERPDGSNFTLKIRSTKLEDSAMYFCASSVVSYYEQYFGPGTRLTVT.